The clone carrying this T cell receptor beta chain was recorded a few times. The antigen is not known. One end of the junction varies from germline; a read error may be responsible. These data come from a study of cytomegalovirus exposure and HLA in healthy donors. CDR3 length: 14 residues. Germline values: CDR1 MNHNY, CDR2 SVGAGI (reference sequence). Points from the study as a whole: Cytomegalovirus association was listed for 150 to 200 TCR beta chains. Trimming of TCR beta V- and J-genes showed a link, identified in a later analysis, to a missense DCLRE1C variant. Later analysis revealed greater clonal expansion in HLA-associated TCR beta chains than in equally common others.

Both 60 Vbeta primers and 13 Jbeta primers went into the PCR. The table came from immunoSEQ multiplex PCR; TCRdb's copy has only in-frame clones and leaves some out. The table lists about 130,000 clones, approximately 63% of them singletons. The receptor was derived from a woman in her sixties in good health and CMV-seropositive. The specimen sequenced was PBMCs. The V call is TRBV6-6, the J call TRBJ1-5; D might be TRBD1 (5 bases). CDR3 residues: CATRDGGSIQPQHF. The CDR3 nucleotides read TGTGCCACCCGGGACGGAGGGAGCATTCAGCCCCAGCATTTT.